This T cell receptor beta chain was recorded in a study of blood T cells in healthy people across ages. Together with a sample-barcoded 5' primer, a J-beta primer mix was included in a second PCR lasting about 6 to 11 cycles. TCRdb itself ran the 5' RACE reads through MiXCR, one entry per CDR3 protein. The sample shows roughly 550,000 distinct CDR3 sequences, 24% of them seen only once. With regard to this clonotype: One junction end disagrees with the germline gene, perhaps due to a read error.

The CDR3 contains 15 residues. The germline CDR1 and CDR2 sequences are SGHNT and YYREEE (reference sequence). These same data were also listed under a study on T cells of mothers and their children.

The source material was blood. The origin of this receptor is a boy between 10 and 17 years old in good health. The rearrangement joins TRBV5-4 to TRBJ1-1; 9 bases are a match to TRBD1. The CDR3 DNA reads TGTGCCGGCAGCTCGAGGACAGGGGCGAACACTGAAGCTTTCTTT. This gives the protein CAGSSRTGANTEAFF.